This entry lists 4 T cell receptor beta chains sequenced from one sample in a study of blood T cell repertoires in COVID-19. Profiling relied on immunoSEQ multiplex PCR, and the TCRdb table lists in-frame clones only, not all of them. Of 200,000 to 250,000 clones in the sample, over 75% were seen once. The specimen was peripheral blood. Receptor source: a man between 40 and 49 years old with active or convalescent COVID-19.

This chain links TRBV9 with TRBJ1-4, with 7 bases aligning to TRBD1. CDR3 length: 16 residues. Germline-derived CDR1 and CDR2 are SGDLS and YYNGEE. Losses at the gene ends were 1 base for V and 4 bases for J; bases not matched to a gene: 7. CDR3 amino acids: CASSVLGQPLNEKLFF. The CDR3 DNA reads as TGTGCCAGCAGCGTATTGGGACAGCCCCTTAATGAAAAACTGTTTTTT.

V is TRBV9 and J is TRBJ1-1, with 8 bases matching TRBD1. Germline V CDR1 and CDR2: SGDLS, YYNGEE. CDR3 size: 16 residues. Trimming removed 0 bases from V and 1 base from J; junction bases left unmatched: 5. DNA for the CDR3: TGTGCCAGCAGCGTAGGTCGGCAGGGGGCGAACACTGAAGCTTTCTTT. Its translation: CASSVGRQGANTEAFF.

This clone was observed once. The chain carries TRBV19 and TRBJ2-5, with 13 bases identical to TRBD2. Germline values: CDR1 LNHDA, CDR2 SQIVND (reference sequence). The CDR3 runs 16 residues. V shed 5 bases, J shed 4 bases, and the junction held 7 bases outside the gene matches. CDR3 amino acids: CASSRLAGGLGETQYF. CDR3 nucleotide sequence: TGTGCCAGTAGTCGACTAGCGGGGGGTCTGGGAGAGACCCAGTACTTC. The full variable domain, in which reference TRBV19 and TRBJ2-5 provide the parts outside the CDR3, is DGGITQSPKYLFRKEGQNVTLSCEQNLNHDAMYWYRQDPGQGLRLIYYSQIVNDFQKGDIAEGYSVSREKKESFPLTVTSAQKNPTAFYLCASSRLAGGLGETQYFGPGTRLLVL.

In its sample, this clone was seen a few times. The chain carries TRBV7-9 and TRBJ2-2, with a weak D call TRBD2 (5 bases). Deletions cut 5 bases from V and 0 bases from J, with 13 bases between. The length of the CDR3 is 16 residues. CDR1 is SEHNR, CDR2 FQNEAQ, per germline (reference sequence). CDR3 sequence: CASSTRTLANTGELFF. The CDR3 region has the DNA TGTGCCAGCAGCACCCGGACTCTCGCGAACACCGGGGAGCTGTTTTTT.